The rows below give T cell receptor beta chains drawn from one sample of a study of T cell repertoires in cytomegalovirus infection. MiXCR, applied by TCRdb to the reads, yields one record per CDR3 protein. The sample lists 230,000 or so distinct CDR3 sequences, about 18% occurring once. Sequenced sample: CD8+ T cells from PBMCs. The receptor set was obtained from a human donor in good health (CMV status not recorded). Some clones in this sample may be carry-over from other donors' samples. Both conserved end residues are part of each CDR3. D genes are given only for firm matches. Expanded clones are given a class, and other clones once, few, many or no size at all.

D	size	V	J	CDR3	DNA
NA	many	TRBV7-6	TRBJ2-1	CASSHSPRANEQFF	TGTGCCAGCAGCCACAGCCCCAGGGCAAATGAGCAGTTCTTC
NA	NA	TRBV7-3	TRBJ1-6	CASSLEGVQSPLHF	TGTGCCAGCAGCTTAGAGGGTGTCCAGTCACCCCTCCACTTT
NA	NA	TRBV29-1	TRBJ2-3	CSVESQESTDTQYF	TGCAGCGTTGAAAGTCAGGAGAGCACAGATACGCAGTATTTT
NA	few	TRBV7-9	TRBJ1-4	CASRPGATNEKLFF	TGTGCCAGCAGGCCAGGGGCAACTAATGAAAAACTGTTTTTT
NA	few	TRBV7-8	TRBJ1-2	CASSLAAGPNYGYTF	TGTGCCAGCAGCTTAGCGGCAGGACCTAACTATGGCTACACCTTC
TRBD1	NA	TRBV20-1	TRBJ1-3	CSAPDRGGRNTIYF	TGCAGTGCCCCCGACAGGGGAGGGAGAAACACCATATATTTT
NA	NA	TRBV19	TRBJ1-5	CASLEWWGLNQPQHF	TGTGCCAGTCTCGAATGGTGGGGACTCAATCAGCCCCAGCATTTT
NA	NA	TRBV5-1	TRBJ1-1	CASSSWTGAGTEAFF	TGCGCCAGCAGCTCATGGACGGGGGCGGGCACTGAAGCTTTCTTT
NA	few	TRBV20-1	TRBJ1-1	CSARTTVLGTDGQPNTEAFF	TGCAGTGCTAGAACAACGGTCCTCGGCACCGACGGGCAGCCCAACACTGAAGCTTTCTTT
NA	NA	TRBV5-6	TRBJ1-5	CASSSGVSQPQHF	TGTGCCAGCAGCTCAGGGGTTAGTCAGCCCCAGCATTTT